Reported below is one TCR beta chain. Its antigen is undetermined. This sample stems from a study of shared clonotypes between healthy human individuals. General observations from the study: Naive subsets, compared against memory subsets, generally had larger estimated richness values. Generation of non-shared clonotypes was less probable than generation of clonotypes shared by all four donors.

Investigators spread the genomic DNA of each subset evenly over several immunoSEQ plates. Assay: immunoSEQ multiplex PCR; the TCRdb copy retains only in-frame clones and omits some. Of roughly 500,000 clones listed, less than 96% are singletons. The sequenced sample was naive CD4+ T cells sorted from blood. Subset indicated: CD45RA+ positively selected. The sequence derives from a woman aged 25 to 39 in good health.

DNA for the CDR3: TGTGCCAGCAGTGATGCGTGGGCCCCGAACACCGGGGAGCTGTTTTTT. This sequence encodes CASSDAWAPNTGELFF. This sequence joins TRBV25-1 and TRBJ2-2; D gene ambiguous. V lost 3 bases and J lost 0, with 11 bases in between. Germline CDR1 is MGHDK and CDR2 is SYGVNS. The CDR3 runs 16 residues.